The subject of this entry is one TCR beta chain. Germline V gene data show CDR1 as SGHVS and CDR2 as FQNEAQ. The CDR3 has 15 amino acids. Trimming removed 4 bases from V and 7 bases from J; junction bases left unmatched: 9. The data were produced by immunoSEQ multiplex PCR, yet TCRdb's version contains in-frame clones alone and is incomplete. The table records about 86,000 clones, over 80% of them present only once. This specimen comes from a study of blood T cell repertoires in COVID-19. Overall study context: The United States, Italy and Spain supplied acute and convalescent COVID-19 samples. PBMCs, B-cell-depleted T cells, or T cells provided the cDNA or gDNA that made up the material.

The sequenced sample was peripheral blood. J is TRBJ1-3 and V is TRBV7-8; 8 bases agree with TRBD1. The receptor's source is a woman aged 80 or over with active or convalescent COVID-19. In DNA, the CDR3 is TGTGCCAGCAGCTCACAACAGGGGGTTTGGAACACCATATATTTT. It is translated as CASSSQQGVWNTIYF. The whole variable domain, filled in from reference TRBV7-8 and TRBJ1-3, reads GAGVSQSPRYKVAKRGQDVALRCDPISGHVSLFWYQQALGQGPEFLTYFQNEAQLDKSGLPSDRFFAERPEGSVSTLKIQRTQQEDSAVYLCASSSQQGVWNTIYFGEGSWLTVV.